The rows below give T cell receptor beta chains drawn from one sample of a study of shared clonotypes between healthy human individuals. Clones were sequenced by immunoSEQ multiplex PCR, and TCRdb holds only the in-frame ones, with some missing. The sample includes 1.5 million to 2.5 million clones, about 95% of them seen just once. Sequenced material: naive CD8+ T cells sorted from blood. The receptors originated from a man younger than 30 in good health. CDR3s leave out the opening cysteine and the closing phenylalanine or tryptophan. Size is stated for part of the rows, as once, few or many counts, or as a class when the clone is expanded.

abundance	v_gene	CDR3aa
-	TRBV18	ASSPSTGPSYEQY
-	TRBV13	ASSLLLAGVRGTDTQY
-	TRBV5-4	ASSQDSGITSGANVLT
-	TRBV5-6	ASSLGSLGSPLH
-	TRBV25-1	ASGLNMGFQETQY
-	TRBV29-1	SVEGGEDYGYT
-	TRBV28	ASSSSLAGTYTDTQY
-	TRBV5-4	ATRTSAETQY
once	TRBV30	AWGTGGNQPQH
-	TRBV4-3	ASSQDRGVVGGYT